Listed below are T cell receptor beta chains from one sample, sequenced in a study of beta chain features in type 1 diabetes. Generated by immunoSEQ multiplex PCR, the TCRdb table keeps only in-frame clones and is missing some. Of about 230,000 clones listed, roughly 17% are singletons. Sequenced material: naive CD4+ T cells from blood. These TCRs come from a man younger than 45 with type 1 diabetes. Each CDR3 is given with its conserved first and last residue. A D gene is named only where the DNA matches it firmly. The size of a clone is reported for some rows only, either as once, few or many, or as a class for expanded clones.

J gene: TRBJ1-2
D gene: NA
V gene: TRBV30
clone size: few
CDR3 DNA: TGTGCCTGGAACCAGGGGTCCTATGGCTACACCTTC
CDR3 protein: CAWNQGSYGYTF

J gene: TRBJ2-5
D gene: NA
V gene: TRBV30
clone size: NA
CDR3 DNA: TGTGCCTGGACACTTGCCGTCGGGACCCAGTACTTC
CDR3 protein: CAWTLAVGTQYF

J gene: TRBJ1-1
D gene: NA
V gene: TRBV7-9
clone size: NA
CDR3 DNA: TGTGCCAGCAGCTTAGGTCTCGGACTGGAGAACACTGAAGCTTTCTTT
CDR3 protein: CASSLGLGLENTEAFF

J gene: TRBJ2-7
D gene: NA
V gene: TRBV9
clone size: NA
CDR3 DNA: TGTGCCAGCAGCCCGCCCCCGGGGCGGCCGCAGTACTTC
CDR3 protein: CASSPPPGRPQYF

J gene: TRBJ2-7
D gene: NA
V gene: TRBV14
clone size: few
CDR3 DNA: TGTGCCAGCAGCCAAGGCCTTAAGGTGGGAAAATACTTC
CDR3 protein: CASSQGLKVGKYF

J gene: TRBJ1-1
D gene: NA
V gene: TRBV4-2
clone size: NA
CDR3 DNA: TGTGCCAGCAGTCAAAAAGATGGAGGGACCACTGAAGCTTTCTTT
CDR3 protein: CASSQKDGGTTEAFF

J gene: TRBJ2-3
D gene: NA
V gene: TRBV7-9
clone size: few
CDR3 DNA: TGTGCCAGCAGCCGGGACTGGGTCACAGATACGCAGTATTTT
CDR3 protein: CASSRDWVTDTQYF

J gene: TRBJ2-7
D gene: TRBD1
V gene: TRBV29-1
clone size: NA
CDR3 DNA: TGCAGCGTCGAACGACAGGGGGCTGAGTACGAGCAGTACTTC
CDR3 protein: CSVERQGAEYEQYF

J gene: TRBJ2-3
D gene: NA
V gene: TRBV10-3
clone size: NA
CDR3 DNA: TGTGCCATCAGGGAAGCAGATACGCAGTATTTT
CDR3 protein: CAIREADTQYF

J gene: TRBJ2-3
D gene: TRBD2
V gene: TRBV5-4
clone size: NA
CDR3 DNA: TGTGCCAGCAGACCTAGCGGGAGCCCAGATACGCAGTATTTT
CDR3 protein: CASRPSGSPDTQYF

J gene: TRBJ2-3
D gene: NA
V gene: TRBV28
clone size: NA
CDR3 DNA: TGTGCCAGCCTGGCGGGGGCCCCCTTTGATCAGTATTTT
CDR3 protein: CASLAGAPFDQYF

J gene: TRBJ2-3
D gene: NA
V gene: TRBV25-1
clone size: NA
CDR3 DNA: TGTGCCAGCAGTGAAGCGCCGCATGCGGGCAGCACAGATACGCAGTATTTT
CDR3 protein: CASSEAPHAGSTDTQYF

J gene: TRBJ2-3
D gene: TRBD1
V gene: TRBV7-2
clone size: NA
CDR3 DNA: TGTGCCAGCAGCTTAGCACCACAGGGGACAGATACGCAGTATTTT
CDR3 protein: CASSLAPQGTDTQYF

J gene: TRBJ2-1
D gene: NA
V gene: TRBV25-1
clone size: once
CDR3 DNA: TGTGCCAGCAGTGATACAACGACTTACAATGAGCAGTTCTTC
CDR3 protein: CASSDTTTYNEQFF

J gene: TRBJ2-7
D gene: NA
V gene: TRBV5-1
clone size: NA
CDR3 DNA: TGCGCCAGCAGGAAGGATGTCTACGAGCAGTACTTC
CDR3 protein: CASRKDVYEQYF

J gene: TRBJ2-3
D gene: TRBD1
V gene: TRBV10-3
clone size: NA
CDR3 DNA: TGTGCCATCAGTGAGGGGACAGGGCGAGATACGCAGTATTTT
CDR3 protein: CAISEGTGRDTQYF

J gene: TRBJ1-5
D gene: NA
V gene: TRBV10-3
clone size: few
CDR3 DNA: TGTGCCATCAGTGATGCCTCCCAGCCCCAGCATTTT
CDR3 protein: CAISDASQPQHF

J gene: TRBJ2-1
D gene: TRBD2
V gene: TRBV7-2
clone size: few
CDR3 DNA: TGTGCCAGCAGCTCAGGGACTAGCGGGGTCAATGAGCAGTTCTTC
CDR3 protein: CASSSGTSGVNEQFF

J gene: TRBJ2-3
D gene: TRBD2
V gene: TRBV29-1
clone size: few
CDR3 DNA: TGCAGCGCCAGGAGGCGGGAGGGGACAGATACGCAGTATTTT
CDR3 protein: CSARRREGTDTQYF

J gene: TRBJ2-4
D gene: TRBD2
V gene: TRBV30
clone size: few
CDR3 DNA: TGTGCCTGCAGTAGCGGGAGGGGGAACATTCAGTACTTC
CDR3 protein: CACSSGRGNIQYF

J gene: TRBJ1-3
D gene: NA
V gene: TRBV7-9
clone size: few
CDR3 DNA: TGTGCCAGCAGGGTTAGCTCTGGAAACACCATATATTTT
CDR3 protein: CASRVSSGNTIYF

J gene: TRBJ2-7
D gene: NA
V gene: TRBV6-1
clone size: NA
CDR3 DNA: TGTGCCAGCAGCCTCCGGACAGAGGACGAGCAGTACTTC
CDR3 protein: CASSLRTEDEQYF

J gene: TRBJ2-3
D gene: TRBD2
V gene: TRBV7-9
clone size: NA
CDR3 DNA: TGTGCCAGCAGCTCGAAACTAGCGGGAGTGAGGACAGATACGCAGTATTTT
CDR3 protein: CASSSKLAGVRTDTQYF

J gene: TRBJ2-4
D gene: NA
V gene: TRBV30
clone size: NA
CDR3 DNA: TGTGCCTGGAGTGCTGGGTTAGTGACGCCCATTCAGTACTTC
CDR3 protein: CAWSAGLVTPIQYF

J gene: TRBJ2-3
D gene: TRBD1
V gene: TRBV29-1
clone size: few
CDR3 DNA: TGCAGCGTTGTGGGCAGGGGGAGCACAGATACGCAGTATTTT
CDR3 protein: CSVVGRGSTDTQYF